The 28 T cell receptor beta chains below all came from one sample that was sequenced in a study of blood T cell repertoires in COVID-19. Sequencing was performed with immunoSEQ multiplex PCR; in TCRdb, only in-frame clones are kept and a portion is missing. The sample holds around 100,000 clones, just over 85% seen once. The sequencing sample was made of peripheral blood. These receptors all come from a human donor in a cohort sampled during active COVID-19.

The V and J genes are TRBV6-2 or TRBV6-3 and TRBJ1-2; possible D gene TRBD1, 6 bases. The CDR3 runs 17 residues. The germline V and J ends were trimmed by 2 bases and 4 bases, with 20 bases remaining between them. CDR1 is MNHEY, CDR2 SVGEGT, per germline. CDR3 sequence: CASSYGVDGTPSYGYTF. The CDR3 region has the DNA TGTGCCAGCAGTTACGGAGTAGACGGGACACCCAGCTATGGCTACACCTTC.

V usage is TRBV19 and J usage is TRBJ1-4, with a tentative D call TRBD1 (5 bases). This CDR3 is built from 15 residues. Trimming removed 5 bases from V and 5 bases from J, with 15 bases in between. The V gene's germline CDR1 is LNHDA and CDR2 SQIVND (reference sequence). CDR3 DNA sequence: TGTGCCAGTAGTGTAGCCCAGGGAGGGAATGAAAAACTGTTTTTT. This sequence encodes CASSVAQGGNEKLFF.

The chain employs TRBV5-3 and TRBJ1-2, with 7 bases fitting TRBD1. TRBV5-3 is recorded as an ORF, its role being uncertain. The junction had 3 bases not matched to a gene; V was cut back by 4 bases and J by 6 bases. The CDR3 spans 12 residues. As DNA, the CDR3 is TGTGCCAGAAGCCCCGGACAGGATGGCTACACCTTC. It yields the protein CARSPGQDGYTF.

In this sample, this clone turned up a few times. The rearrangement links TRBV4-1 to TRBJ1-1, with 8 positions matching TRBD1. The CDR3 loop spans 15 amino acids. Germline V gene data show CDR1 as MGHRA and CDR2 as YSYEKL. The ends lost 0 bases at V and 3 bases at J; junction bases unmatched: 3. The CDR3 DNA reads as TGCGCCAGCAGCCAAGAGGTGACAGGGGACACTGAAGCTTTCTTT. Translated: CASSQEVTGDTEAFF.

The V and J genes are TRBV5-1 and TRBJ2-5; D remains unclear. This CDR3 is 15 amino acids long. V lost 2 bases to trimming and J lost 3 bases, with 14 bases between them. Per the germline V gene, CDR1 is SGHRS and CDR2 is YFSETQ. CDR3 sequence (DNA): TGCGCCAGCAGCTTCTGGAACGCCCGGGAAGAGACCCAGTACTTC. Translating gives CASSFWNAREETQYF. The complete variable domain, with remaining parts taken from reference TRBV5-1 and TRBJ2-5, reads KAGVTQTPRYLIKTRGQQVTLSCSPISGHRSVSWYQQTPGQGLQFLFEYFSETQRNKGNFPGRFSGRQFSNSRSEMNVSTLELGDSALYLCASSFWNAREETQYFGPGTRLLVL.

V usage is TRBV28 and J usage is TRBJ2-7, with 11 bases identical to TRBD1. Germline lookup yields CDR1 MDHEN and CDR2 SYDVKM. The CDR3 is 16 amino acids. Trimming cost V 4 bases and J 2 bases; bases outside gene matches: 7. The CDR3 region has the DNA TGTGCCAGCAGTTCTACCCGGGACAGGGGGACCTACGAGCAGTACTTC. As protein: CASSSTRDRGTYEQYF.

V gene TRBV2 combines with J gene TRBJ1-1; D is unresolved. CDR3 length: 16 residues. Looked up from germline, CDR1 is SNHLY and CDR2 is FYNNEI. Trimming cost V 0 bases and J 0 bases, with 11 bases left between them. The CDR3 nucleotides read TGTGCCAGCAGTGAAGCGCGGAGGGTCATGAACACTGAAGCTTTCTTT. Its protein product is CASSEARRVMNTEAFF.

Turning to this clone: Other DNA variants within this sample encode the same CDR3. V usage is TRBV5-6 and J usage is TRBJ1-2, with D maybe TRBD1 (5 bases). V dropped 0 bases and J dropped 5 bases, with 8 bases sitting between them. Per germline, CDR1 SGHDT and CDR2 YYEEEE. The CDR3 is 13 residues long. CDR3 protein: CASSLGGGYGYTF. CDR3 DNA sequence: TGTGCCAGCAGCTTGGGCGGGGGATATGGCTACACCTTC.

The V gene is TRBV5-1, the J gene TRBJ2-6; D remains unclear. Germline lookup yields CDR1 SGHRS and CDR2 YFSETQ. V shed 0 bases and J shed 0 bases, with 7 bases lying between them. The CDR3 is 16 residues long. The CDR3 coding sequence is TGCGCCAGCAGCTTGGCCACGAGCTCTGGGGCCAACGTCCTGACTTTC. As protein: CASSLATSSGANVLTF.

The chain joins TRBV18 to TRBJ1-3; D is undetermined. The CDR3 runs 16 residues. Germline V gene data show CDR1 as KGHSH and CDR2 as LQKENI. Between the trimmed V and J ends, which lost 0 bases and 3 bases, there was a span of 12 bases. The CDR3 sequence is CASSPPEVLGGNTIYF. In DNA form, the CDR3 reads TGTGCCAGCTCACCACCGGAGGTTCTGGGTGGAAACACCATATATTTT.

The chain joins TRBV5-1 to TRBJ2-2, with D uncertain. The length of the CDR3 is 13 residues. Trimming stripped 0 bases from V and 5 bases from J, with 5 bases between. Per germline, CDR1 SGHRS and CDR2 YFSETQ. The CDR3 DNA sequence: TGCGCCAGCAGCTTGGTCCTGACCGGGGAGCTGTTTTTT. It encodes CASSLVLTGELFF.

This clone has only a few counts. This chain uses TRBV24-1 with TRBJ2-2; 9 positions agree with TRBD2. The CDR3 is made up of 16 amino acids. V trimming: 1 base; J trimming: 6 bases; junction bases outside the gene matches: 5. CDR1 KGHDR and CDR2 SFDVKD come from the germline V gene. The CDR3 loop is CATSDLLAGVPGELFF. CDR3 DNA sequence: TGTGCCACCAGTGATTTATTAGCGGGAGTACCCGGGGAGCTGTTTTTT.

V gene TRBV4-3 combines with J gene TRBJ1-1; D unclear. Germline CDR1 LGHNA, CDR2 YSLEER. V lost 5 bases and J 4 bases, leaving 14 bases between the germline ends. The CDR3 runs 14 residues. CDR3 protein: CASSTVDGGTEAFF. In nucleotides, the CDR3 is TGCGCCAGCAGCACTGTTGATGGTGGCACTGAAGCTTTCTTT.

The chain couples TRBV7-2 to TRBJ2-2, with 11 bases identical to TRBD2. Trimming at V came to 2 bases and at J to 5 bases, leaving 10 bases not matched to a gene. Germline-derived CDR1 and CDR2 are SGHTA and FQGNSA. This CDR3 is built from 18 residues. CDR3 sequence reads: CASSLSGSGRVWTGELFF. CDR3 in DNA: TGTGCCAGCAGCTTAAGTGGTAGCGGGAGGGTATGGACCGGGGAGCTGTTTTTT.

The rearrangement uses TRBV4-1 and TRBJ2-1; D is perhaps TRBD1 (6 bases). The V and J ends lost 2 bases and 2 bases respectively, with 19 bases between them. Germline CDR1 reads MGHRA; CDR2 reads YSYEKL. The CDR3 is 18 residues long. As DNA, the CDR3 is TGCGCCAGCAGCCAAAACCTCGCCCAGGGGACCCCCTACAATGAGCAGTTCTTC. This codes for CASSQNLAQGTPYNEQFF.

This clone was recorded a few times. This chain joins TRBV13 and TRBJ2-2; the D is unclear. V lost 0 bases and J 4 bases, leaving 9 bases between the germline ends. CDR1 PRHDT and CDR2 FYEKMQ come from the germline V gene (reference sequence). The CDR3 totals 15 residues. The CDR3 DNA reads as TGTGCCAGCAGCTTAGGCACCGGTTTCACCGGGGAGCTGTTTTTT. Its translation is CASSLGTGFTGELFF.

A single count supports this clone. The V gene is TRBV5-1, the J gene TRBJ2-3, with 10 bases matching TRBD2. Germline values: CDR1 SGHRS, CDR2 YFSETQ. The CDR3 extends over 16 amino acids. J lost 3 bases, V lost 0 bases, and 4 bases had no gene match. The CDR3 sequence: CASSLAPSGGTDTQYF. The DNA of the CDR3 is TGCGCCAGCAGCTTGGCCCCTAGCGGGGGAACAGATACGCAGTATTTT.

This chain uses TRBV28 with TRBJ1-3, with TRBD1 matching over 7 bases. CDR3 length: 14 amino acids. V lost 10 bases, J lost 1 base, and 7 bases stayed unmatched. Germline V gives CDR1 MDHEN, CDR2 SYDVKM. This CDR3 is CATDGTASGNTIYF. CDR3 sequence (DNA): TGTGCCACCGACGGGACAGCTTCTGGAAACACCATATATTTT.

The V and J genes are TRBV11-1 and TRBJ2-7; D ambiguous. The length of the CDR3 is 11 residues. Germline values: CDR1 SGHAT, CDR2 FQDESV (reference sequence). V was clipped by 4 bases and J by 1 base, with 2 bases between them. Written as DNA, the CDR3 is TGTGCCAGCAGCTCATCCTACGAGCAGTACTTC. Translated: CASSSSYEQYF.

This chain's CDR3 is CASSYTGMDTEAFF. CDR3 nucleotides: TGCGCCAGCAGCTATACAGGGATGGACACTGAAGCTTTCTTT. The gene calls are TRBV5-1 and TRBJ1-1; the D gene is possibly TRBD1 (6 bases). From germline, CDR1 is SGHRS and CDR2 YFSETQ. The CDR3 contains 14 residues. V lost 3 bases to trimming and J lost 3 bases, with 12 bases between them.

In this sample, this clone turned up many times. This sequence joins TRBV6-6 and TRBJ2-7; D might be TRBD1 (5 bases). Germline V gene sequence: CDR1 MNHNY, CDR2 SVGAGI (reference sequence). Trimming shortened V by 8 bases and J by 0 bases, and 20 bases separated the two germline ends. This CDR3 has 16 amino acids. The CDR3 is CASEPVFGALSYEQYF. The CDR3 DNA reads TGTGCCAGCGAGCCAGTGTTTGGGGCCCTCTCCTACGAGCAGTACTTC.

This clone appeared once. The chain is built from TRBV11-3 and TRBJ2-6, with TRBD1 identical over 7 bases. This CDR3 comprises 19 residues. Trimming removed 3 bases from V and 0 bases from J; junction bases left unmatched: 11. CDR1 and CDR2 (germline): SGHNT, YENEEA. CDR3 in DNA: TGTGCCAGCAGCTTTAGCCCCGGGACAGTGAGCTCTGGGGCCAACGTCCTGACTTTC. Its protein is CASSFSPGTVSSGANVLTF.

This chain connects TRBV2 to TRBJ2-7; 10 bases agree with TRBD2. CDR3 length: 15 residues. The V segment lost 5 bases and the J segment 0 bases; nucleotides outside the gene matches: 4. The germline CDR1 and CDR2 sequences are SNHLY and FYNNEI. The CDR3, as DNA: TGTGCCAGCAGTCCTAGCGGGGGTCTCTCCTACGAGCAGTACTTC. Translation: CASSPSGGLSYEQYF.

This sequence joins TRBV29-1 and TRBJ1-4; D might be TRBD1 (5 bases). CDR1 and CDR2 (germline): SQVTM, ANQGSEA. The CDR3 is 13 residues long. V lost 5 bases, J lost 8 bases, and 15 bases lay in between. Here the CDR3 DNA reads TGCAGCGTTTGGGGCGGGGTAACCGAAAAACTGTTTTTT. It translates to CSVWGGVTEKLFF.

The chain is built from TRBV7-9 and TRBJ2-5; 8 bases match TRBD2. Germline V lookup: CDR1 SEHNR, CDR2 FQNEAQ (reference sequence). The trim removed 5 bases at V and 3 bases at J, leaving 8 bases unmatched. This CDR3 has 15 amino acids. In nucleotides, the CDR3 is TGTGCCAGCAGCCGGCCGCTGGGACTAGAAGAGACCCAGTACTTC. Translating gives CASSRPLGLEETQYF.

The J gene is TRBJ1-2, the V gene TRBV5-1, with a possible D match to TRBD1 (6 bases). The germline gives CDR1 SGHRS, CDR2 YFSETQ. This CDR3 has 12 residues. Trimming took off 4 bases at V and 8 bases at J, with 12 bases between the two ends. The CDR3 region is CASSLTGFGYTF. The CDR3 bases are TGCGCCAGCAGCCTCACAGGGTTCGGCTACACCTTC.

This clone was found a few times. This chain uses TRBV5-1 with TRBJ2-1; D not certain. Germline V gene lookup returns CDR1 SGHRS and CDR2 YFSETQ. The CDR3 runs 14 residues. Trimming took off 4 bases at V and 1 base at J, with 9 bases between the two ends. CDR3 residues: CASSMDQSYNEQFF. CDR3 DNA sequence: TGCGCCAGCAGCATGGACCAGTCCTACAATGAGCAGTTCTTC.

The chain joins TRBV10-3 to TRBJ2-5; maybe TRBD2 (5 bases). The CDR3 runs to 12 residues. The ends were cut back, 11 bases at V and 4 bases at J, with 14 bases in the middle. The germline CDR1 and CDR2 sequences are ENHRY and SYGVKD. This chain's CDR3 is CASKGGGETQYF. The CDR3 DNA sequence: TGTGCCTCCAAGGGCGGAGGAGAGACCCAGTACTTC.